This TCR beta chain was observed in a study of technical replicates of blood from a handful of donors. Sequencing used immunoSEQ multiplex PCR; TCRdb keeps in-frame clones, though not all of them. The sample includes roughly 85,000 clones, nearly 95% of them seen just once. CDR1 is SGHRS, CDR2 YFSETQ, per germline. The CDR3 runs 17 residues. The germline V and J ends were trimmed by 6 bases and 0 bases, with 19 bases remaining between them. V is TRBV5-1 and J is TRBJ1-5; D ambiguous. This sequence originates from a human donor in good health. Sample: T cells isolated from PBMCs. The chain's CDR3 is CASTTDGHQNSNQPQHF. The CDR3 DNA sequence: TGCGCCAGCACGACGGATGGGCACCAGAATAGCAATCAGCCCCAGCATTTT.